Below are 4 T cell receptor beta chains sequenced from a single sample in a study of regulatory T cells in long-lasting Graves disease. Construction of the TCR beta libraries employed iRepertoire HTBI primers in conjunction with Arm-PCR of CDR3 regions. TCRdb fed the multiplex PCR reads into MiXCR, producing one record per CDR3 protein. Altogether about 310,000 distinct CDR3 sequences are present, 15% to 20% being singletons, with the ten largest covering around 37%. The sample's time point: newly diagnosed GD, antithyroid drugs for less than 3 months. RNA from PBMCs was the source of the TCR library. Sequenced material: peripheral blood mononuclear cells (PBMCs), taken at new diagnosis, from a patient treated with antithyroid drugs. Source of these receptors: a female donor with Graves disease.

The chain carries TRBV9 and TRBJ2-3, with 7 bases lining up with TRBD1. Germline values: CDR1 SGDLS, CDR2 YYNGEE. There are 13 residues in the CDR3. Losses at the gene ends were 3 bases for V and 4 bases for J; bases not matched to a gene: 2. CDR3 sequence reads: CASSGQGPDTQYF. As DNA, the CDR3 is TGTGCCAGCAGCGGACAGGGCCCAGATACGCAGTATTTT.

This clonotype has a count of ten or more. This chain uses TRBV28 with TRBJ1-5; 10 nucleotides align to TRBD1. In germline, CDR1 is MDHEN, CDR2 SYDVKM. The V and J ends lost 4 bases and 7 bases, in that order; junction bases with no gene match: 4. The CDR3 is 14 residues long. The CDR3 protein is CASSSGTGVQPQHF. The CDR3 DNA follows: TGTGCCAGCAGTTCCGGGACAGGGGTCCAGCCCCAGCATTTT.

This clonotype was seen at least ten times. The chain combines TRBV28 with TRBJ1-2; D is ambiguous. V lost 6 bases and J 0 bases, leaving 8 bases between the germline ends. The germline CDR1 and CDR2 sequences are MDHEN and SYDVKM. This CDR3 contains 13 residues. The CDR3 DNA reads TGTGCCAGCAGAGATTTAACTAACTATGGCTACACCTTC. Protein: CASRDLTNYGYTF.

This clonotype was seen many times. CDR3 sequence (DNA): TGTGCCAGCAGCTTGTGGGCCGGACTAGCGGGAGGTCCAGAGACCCAGTACTTC. It is translated as CASSLWAGLAGGPETQYF. V and J are TRBV5-8 and TRBJ2-5; 14 positions agree with TRBD2. This CDR3 has 18 amino acids. The ends lost 1 base at V and 4 bases at J; junction bases unmatched: 9. Germline V gene lookup returns CDR1 SGHTS and CDR2 YDEGEE. The variable domain in full, completed from reference TRBV5-8 and TRBJ2-5, reads EAGVTQSPTHLIKTRGQQATLRCSPISGHTSVYWYQQALGLGLQFLLWYDEGEERNRGNFPPRFSGRQFPNYSSELNVNALELEDSALYLCASSLWAGLAGGPETQYFGPGTRLLVL.